The 22 T cell receptor beta chains presented below share a single source sample, sequenced in a study of cytomegalovirus exposure and HLA in healthy donors. It was with 60 Vbeta and 13 Jbeta primers that the PCR ran. Using immunoSEQ multiplex PCR, the repertoire was profiled, and TCRdb retains in-frame clones only, with some absent. This sample carries 150,000 to 200,000 clones, with roughly 1.3% going to the ten biggest clones. Sequenced material: PBMCs. Source of these receptors: a woman aged 60-75 years in good health and CMV-seronegative.

The rearrangement joins TRBV4-1 to TRBJ2-1; a possible D gene is TRBD2 (5 bases). The germline V gene has CDR1 MGHRA and CDR2 YSYEKL. Trimming shortened V by 3 bases and J by 0 bases, and 9 bases separated the two germline ends. This CDR3 has 15 residues. The CDR3 region is CASSQRVSSYNEQFF. The DNA of the CDR3 is TGCGCCAGCAGCCAGCGGGTGAGCTCCTACAATGAGCAGTTCTTC.

V gene TRBV18 combines with J gene TRBJ2-1, with D possibly matching TRBD2 (6 bases). CDR3 length equals 14 residues. The germline CDR1 and CDR2 sequences are KGHSH and LQKENI. V was cut by 3 bases and J by 6 bases, with 12 bases left in between. CDR3 region: CASSPDYTANEQFF. The CDR3 nucleotides read TGTGCCAGCTCACCGGACTACACGGCCAATGAGCAGTTCTTC.

The rearrangement joins TRBV19 to TRBJ1-5; 7 bases agree with TRBD1. CDR1 and CDR2 from the germline V gene are LNHDA and SQIVND (reference sequence). Losses at the gene ends were 6 bases for V and 0 bases for J; bases not matched to a gene: 14. The CDR3 extends over 18 amino acids. CDR3 DNA: TGTGCCAGTAGCACTGGGACAGATTTTCGGAATAGCAATCAGCCCCAGCATTTT. Translated, it gives CASSTGTDFRNSNQPQHF.

The chain has TRBV7-9 and TRBJ2-1; 10 bases map to TRBD2. The germline CDR1 and CDR2 sequences are SEHNR and FQNEAQ (reference sequence). The CDR3 consists of 15 residues. V trimming: 3 bases; J trimming: 7 bases; junction bases outside the gene matches: 6. The CDR3 coding sequence is TGTGCCAGCAGCTTTTTGCTAGCGGGAGCTAATGAGCAGTTCTTC. Translation gives CASSFLLAGANEQFF.

The genes are TRBV2 and TRBJ1-2, with TRBD1 identical over 9 bases. This CDR3 comprises 14 residues. V shed 5 bases and J 3 bases; nucleotides not matched to a gene: 4. Germline V lookup: CDR1 SNHLY, CDR2 FYNNEI. CDR3: CASSPRTGDYGYTF. The CDR3 DNA is TGTGCCAGCAGTCCCCGGACAGGGGACTATGGCTACACCTTC.

The chain combines TRBV27 with TRBJ2-7, with 11 bases that match TRBD1. The CDR3 runs to 15 residues. Germline-derived CDR1 and CDR2 are MNHEY and SMNVEV (reference sequence). The V and J ends lost 4 bases and 3 bases, in that order; junction bases with no gene match: 5. In DNA form, the CDR3 reads TGTGCCAGCAGTTCCCGCGGGACAGGGGGCTACGAGCAGTACTTC. Residues: CASSSRGTGGYEQYF.

V is TRBV5-1 and J is TRBJ2-5; perhaps TRBD1 as D (6 bases). The CDR3 spans 15 residues. V shed 1 base and J shed 2 bases, with 12 bases lying between them. Germline CDR1 is SGHRS and CDR2 is YFSETQ. This chain's CDR3 is CASSLRGQQQETQYF. The CDR3 bases are TGCGCCAGCAGCTTGAGGGGACAACAACAAGAGACCCAGTACTTC. Complete variable domain (other parts from reference TRBV5-1 and TRBJ2-5): KAGVTQTPRYLIKTRGQQVTLSCSPISGHRSVSWYQQTPGQGLQFLFEYFSETQRNKGNFPGRFSGRQFSNSRSEMNVSTLELGDSALYLCASSLRGQQQETQYFGPGTRLLVL.

Comments on this clone: At the DNA level, this CDR3 is encoded by other sequences in the same sample as well. The chain combines TRBV7-9 with TRBJ1-1, with 10 bases that match TRBD1. Per the germline V gene, CDR1 is SEHNR and CDR2 is FQNEAQ (reference sequence). V lost 6 bases to trimming and J lost 5 bases; unmatched junction nucleotides: 6. This CDR3 is 14 amino acids long. The CDR3 DNA follows: TGTGCCAGCAGTCCGGGACAGGGGAGGACTGAAGCTTTCTTT. Encoded protein: CASSPGQGRTEAFF.

The V call is TRBV7-2, the J call TRBJ2-1; D might be TRBD2 (6 bases). The CDR3 extends over 14 amino acids. Germline loops: CDR1 SGHTA, CDR2 FQGNSA. Trimming pared 9 bases from V and 1 base from J, leaving 13 bases between. The CDR3 bases are TGTGCCAGTCGTATCCGGGGGTCCTACAATGAGCAGTTCTTC. Its translation is CASRIRGSYNEQFF.

The chain employs TRBV27 and TRBJ1-3; TRBD1 might be the D (5 bases). Germline V lookup: CDR1 MNHEY, CDR2 SMNVEV (reference sequence). There are 16 residues in the CDR3. Trimming cost V 3 bases and J 4 bases, with 16 bases left between them. The CDR3 DNA sequence: TGTGCCAGCAGTTTGCGAAGTAGGGGTCACGGAAACACCATATATTTT. Residues: CASSLRSRGHGNTIYF.

The V call is TRBV14, the J call TRBJ1-1; D unclear. The germline V and J ends were trimmed by 3 bases and 0 bases, with 5 bases remaining between them. The CDR3 loop spans 13 amino acids. In germline, CDR1 is SGHDN, CDR2 FVKESK. The CDR3 is CASSQHMNTEAFF. In nucleotides, the CDR3 is TGTGCCAGCAGCCAGCACATGAACACTGAAGCTTTCTTT.

The rearrangement uses TRBV2 and TRBJ1-2; D might be TRBD1 (6 bases). The CDR3 is 15 amino acids. Trimming left V 1 base short and J 5 bases short, with 14 bases between. Germline CDR1 SNHLY, CDR2 FYNNEI. The CDR3 DNA sequence: TGTGCCAGCAGTGAAGAGGCAGGGGCGACGTATGGCTACACCTTC. Protein sequence: CASSEEAGATYGYTF.

V usage is TRBV11-1 and J usage is TRBJ2-3, with 11 bases aligning to TRBD2. J lost 3 bases, V lost 3 bases, and 11 bases had no gene match. Germline CDR1 SGHAT, CDR2 FQDESV (reference sequence). This CDR3 spans 18 amino acids. The CDR3 protein is CASSFSGRAEVLTDTQYF. DNA of the CDR3: TGTGCCAGCAGCTTTAGCGGGAGGGCCGAGGTCCTGACAGATACGCAGTATTTT.

V and J are TRBV9 and TRBJ1-2; 7 nucleotides agree with TRBD1. The CDR3 has 14 residues. With 3 bases clipped from V and 3 bases from J, the junction kept 5 bases outside the gene matches. Germline lookup yields CDR1 SGDLS and CDR2 YYNGEE. The CDR3 loop reads CASSGTGRDYGYTF. The CDR3 DNA sequence: TGTGCCAGCAGCGGGACAGGAAGGGACTATGGCTACACCTTC.

The chain carries TRBV13 and TRBJ2-7; 15 positions match TRBD2. The CDR3 extends over 19 amino acids. Germline loops: CDR1 PRHDT, CDR2 FYEKMQ (reference sequence). J gave up 0 bases and V 5 bases, and 11 bases lay outside the gene matches. This chain's CDR3 is CASSTAGLAGGRGSYEQYF. DNA for the CDR3: TGTGCCAGCAGCACGGCGGGACTAGCGGGAGGTCGTGGCTCCTACGAGCAGTACTTC.

V and J are TRBV2 and TRBJ2-1, with 7 bases identical to TRBD1. V was pared by 7 bases and J by 6 bases, with 12 bases of the junction left unmatched. This CDR3 comprises 15 residues. CDR1 and CDR2 from the germline V gene are SNHLY and FYNNEI. CDR3 protein: CASTGQPFFGNEQFF. The CDR3, as DNA: TGTGCCAGCACGGGACAGCCATTCTTTGGCAATGAGCAGTTCTTC.

V gene TRBV7-6 combines with J gene TRBJ2-5; TRBD1 aligns across 7 bases. The DNA matches TRBJ2-7 better at its end, which makes the J call doubtful. Germline V gene data show CDR1 as SGHVS and CDR2 as FNYEAQ. The CDR3 contains 14 residues. This CDR3 reads CASSLARQGYEQYF. DNA of the CDR3: TGTGCCAGCAGCTTAGCCAGACAGGGCTACGAGCAGTACTTC.

The chain is built from TRBV7-3 and TRBJ1-1; D is unclear. With 2 bases removed from V and 1 base from J, the gap between germline ends came to 5 bases. Germline values: CDR1 SGHTA, CDR2 FQGTGA. The CDR3 spans 13 residues. Written as DNA, the CDR3 is TGTGCCAGCAGCTTAGAGCAGAACACTGAAGCTTTCTTT. Its protein product is CASSLEQNTEAFF.

The V gene is TRBV29-1, the J gene TRBJ2-5; 9 nucleotides match TRBD1. Looked up from germline, CDR1 is SQVTM and CDR2 is ANQGSEA. V lost 7 bases, J lost 2 bases, and 11 bases stayed unmatched. The CDR3 is made up of 15 amino acids. The CDR3 DNA reads as TGCAGCGCCGCACGGACAGGGGTCCTTCAAGAGACCCAGTACTTC. As protein: CSAARTGVLQETQYF. Drawing the rest from reference TRBV29-1 and TRBJ2-5, the complete variable domain is SAVISQKPSRDICQRGTSLTIQCQVDSQVTMMFWYRQQPGQSLTLIATANQGSEATYESGFVIDKFPISRPNLTFSTLTVSNMSPEDSSIYLCSAARTGVLQETQYFGPGTRLLVL.

The chain uses TRBV9 and TRBJ1-1; D is possibly TRBD1 (5 bases). Deletions cut 0 bases from V and 1 base from J, with 7 bases between. The CDR3 has 14 residues. Germline CDR1 reads SGDLS; CDR2 reads YYNGEE. CDR3 in amino acids: CASSVAGGNTEAFF. CDR3 bases: TGTGCCAGCAGCGTAGCCGGGGGGAACACTGAAGCTTTCTTT.

V and J are TRBV15 and TRBJ1-2; TRBD1 is a possible D gene (6 bases). The CDR3 is 14 residues long. The germline gives CDR1 LNHNV, CDR2 YYDKDF (reference sequence). V was pared by 0 bases and J by 6 bases, with 11 bases between. This chain's CDR3 is CATSRDQPGDGYTF. In DNA form, the CDR3 reads TGTGCCACCAGCAGAGATCAGCCAGGGGATGGCTACACCTTC.

The chain recombines TRBV6-1 with TRBJ2-1, with D tentatively TRBD1 (5 bases). The CDR3 is 12 amino acids. The ends were cut back, 6 bases at V and 9 bases at J, with 12 bases in the middle. From germline, CDR1 is MNHNS and CDR2 SASEGT. The CDR3 reads CASSLQGTEQFF. In DNA form, the CDR3 reads TGTGCCAGCAGCCTTCAGGGAACTGAGCAGTTCTTC.